The rows below give T cell receptor beta chains drawn from one sample of a study of CXCR3-negative and CXCR3-positive naive CD8 T cells. TCRdb re-analyzed the 5' RACE reads; it lists each CDR3 protein once, without DNA. Its clone listing holds 43,000 or so distinct CDR3 sequences. The sequenced sample was naive CXCR3- CD8+ T cells from blood. The receptors were gathered from a human donor in good health. Some clones in this sample may be carry-over from other donors' samples. Both conserved end residues are part of each CDR3. Each record gives: J gene, clone size, V gene, CDR3 protein. Size is omitted from some rows. Given values are once, few, many or a class for expanded clones.

j_gene: TRBJ1-6
abundance: NA
v_gene: TRBV4-3
CDR3aa: CASSPARTENSPLHF

j_gene: TRBJ2-3
abundance: NA
v_gene: TRBV29-1
CDR3aa: CSVEFRGPDTQYF

j_gene: TRBJ2-7
abundance: NA
v_gene: TRBV19
CDR3aa: CASSMRSAGPYEQYF

j_gene: TRBJ2-1
abundance: NA
v_gene: TRBV29-1
CDR3aa: CSAREGFPNEQFF

j_gene: TRBJ2-5
abundance: NA
v_gene: TRBV29-1
CDR3aa: CSVVLAGEQTQYF

j_gene: TRBJ2-6
abundance: NA
v_gene: TRBV29-1
CDR3aa: CSVDGRGSSGANVLTF

j_gene: TRBJ2-2
abundance: NA
v_gene: TRBV20-1
CDR3aa: CSARDPGRETGELFF

j_gene: TRBJ1-2
abundance: NA
v_gene: TRBV7-8
CDR3aa: CASSPDPNYGYTF

j_gene: TRBJ2-3
abundance: medium-sized
v_gene: TRBV7-6
CDR3aa: CASSLAGRLAADTQYF

j_gene: TRBJ1-5
abundance: NA
v_gene: TRBV7-9
CDR3aa: CASSFGGVQHF

j_gene: TRBJ2-1
abundance: NA
v_gene: TRBV6-1
CDR3aa: CASTAGDRAYNEQFF

j_gene: TRBJ2-2
abundance: NA
v_gene: TRBV11-2
CDR3aa: CASSRRGNTGELFF

j_gene: TRBJ2-5
abundance: NA
v_gene: TRBV7-9
CDR3aa: CASGTGGETQYF

j_gene: TRBJ2-2
abundance: NA
v_gene: TRBV13
CDR3aa: CASSPDRGGNTGELFF

j_gene: TRBJ2-1
abundance: NA
v_gene: TRBV5-1
CDR3aa: CASSFLKGTSLSSYNEQFF

j_gene: TRBJ2-6
abundance: NA
v_gene: TRBV15
CDR3aa: CATSLLVAGANVLTF

j_gene: TRBJ2-3
abundance: NA
v_gene: TRBV4-2
CDR3aa: CASSRRSLQRDSTDTQYF

j_gene: TRBJ2-7
abundance: medium-sized
v_gene: TRBV27
CDR3aa: CASSGPSGVFRAIEQYF

j_gene: TRBJ1-3
abundance: NA
v_gene: TRBV7-8
CDR3aa: CASSPGTGDGNTIYF

j_gene: TRBJ2-5
abundance: NA
v_gene: TRBV5-1
CDR3aa: CASKKLGRLSETQYF

j_gene: TRBJ2-3
abundance: NA
v_gene: TRBV6-1
CDR3aa: CASCRGESTDTQYF

j_gene: TRBJ2-3
abundance: NA
v_gene: TRBV18
CDR3aa: CASSPPTTPDTQYF

j_gene: TRBJ1-3
abundance: medium-sized
v_gene: TRBV4-3
CDR3aa: CASSQDQGSGNTIYF

j_gene: TRBJ2-1
abundance: NA
v_gene: TRBV28
CDR3aa: CASSPGGAWNEQFF

j_gene: TRBJ1-3
abundance: NA
v_gene: TRBV6-5
CDR3aa: CASSYSPVSGNTIYF

j_gene: TRBJ1-1
abundance: NA
v_gene: TRBV11-3
CDR3aa: CASSSQGAQNTEAFF

j_gene: TRBJ2-7
abundance: NA
v_gene: TRBV27
CDR3aa: CASSLSAGGLYEQYF

j_gene: TRBJ2-7
abundance: NA
v_gene: TRBV29-1
CDR3aa: CSVDITGGSYEQYF

j_gene: TRBJ2-7
abundance: NA
v_gene: TRBV23-1
CDR3aa: CASSHGHSYEQYF

j_gene: TRBJ2-2
abundance: NA
v_gene: TRBV29-1
CDR3aa: CSVVRGTGELFF